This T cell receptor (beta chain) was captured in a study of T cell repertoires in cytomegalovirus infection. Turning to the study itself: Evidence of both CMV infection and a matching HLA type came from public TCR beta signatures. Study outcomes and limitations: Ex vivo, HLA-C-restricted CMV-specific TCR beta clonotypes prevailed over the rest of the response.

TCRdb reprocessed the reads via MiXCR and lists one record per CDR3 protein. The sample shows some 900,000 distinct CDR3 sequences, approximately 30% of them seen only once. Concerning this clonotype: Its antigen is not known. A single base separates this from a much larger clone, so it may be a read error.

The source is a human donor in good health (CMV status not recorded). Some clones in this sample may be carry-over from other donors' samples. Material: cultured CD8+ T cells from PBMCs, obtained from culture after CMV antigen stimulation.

DNA of the CDR3: TGTGCCAGCAACTTAGACCCTAGCGGAAGCACAGATACGCAGTATTTT. It specifies CASNLDPSGSTDTQYF. The rearrangement uses TRBV7-2 and TRBJ2-3; 7 bases fit TRBD2. Germline-derived CDR1 and CDR2 are SGHTA and FQGNSA. The CDR3 loop spans 16 amino acids.